One and the same sample provided the 32 T cell receptor beta chains below, sequenced in a study of cytomegalovirus exposure and HLA in healthy donors. Primers included in the PCR were 60 Vbeta and 13 Jbeta primers. Assay used: immunoSEQ multiplex PCR; TCRdb lists only in-frame clones, some missing. Of about 130,000 clones in the sample, roughly 10% were seen once. The sequenced sample was PBMCs. The receptor set was obtained from a man aged 45-65 years in good health and CMV-seronegative.

This clone was observed a handful of times. The J gene is TRBJ1-2, the V gene TRBV19; TRBD1 matches 9 bases. After removal of 10 bases from V and 8 bases from J, the junction contained 8 bases not matched to a gene. The germline V gene encodes CDR1 LNHDA and CDR2 SQIVND (reference sequence). There are 12 residues in the CDR3. The CDR3 here is CATIRTGEGYTF. For the CDR3, the DNA is TGTGCCACCATAAGGACAGGGGAAGGCTACACCTTC.

This clone was counted a few times. This rearrangement joins TRBV5-1 to TRBJ2-1, with 10 nucleotides matching TRBD2. The junction had 7 bases not matched to a gene; V was cut back by 5 bases and J by 8 bases. There are 14 residues in the CDR3. Germline V gene lookup returns CDR1 SGHRS and CDR2 YFSETQ. The CDR3 reads CASRGGLAKDEQFF. DNA of the CDR3: TGCGCCAGCAGGGGGGGACTAGCGAAAGATGAGCAGTTCTTC. Filled out from reference TRBV5-1 and TRBJ2-1, the complete variable domain reads KAGVTQTPRYLIKTRGQQVTLSCSPISGHRSVSWYQQTPGQGLQFLFEYFSETQRNKGNFPGRFSGRQFSNSRSEMNVSTLELGDSALYLCASRGGLAKDEQFFGPGTRLTVL.

This clone came up a few times. This chain joins TRBV27 and TRBJ2-2; possible D gene TRBD2, 6 bases. CDR3 length: 17 residues. V was trimmed by 5 bases and J by 1 base, leaving 17 bases between them. Germline lookup yields CDR1 MNHEY and CDR2 SMNVEV (reference sequence). Written as DNA, the CDR3 is TGTGCCAGCAGTGCATTGGCTAGCGAGAAGAACACCGGGGAGCTGTTTTTT. The encoded protein is CASSALASEKNTGELFF.

This clone has a handful of counts. The rearrangement links TRBV30 to TRBJ2-7; 10 positions match TRBD2. This CDR3 comprises 15 residues. The V segment lost 0 bases and the J segment 2 bases; nucleotides outside the gene matches: 4. Looked up from germline, CDR1 is GTSNPN and CDR2 is SVGIG (reference sequence). CDR3 amino acids: CAWSVRSGGAYEQYF. Here the CDR3 DNA reads TGTGCCTGGAGTGTACGGAGCGGGGGGGCCTACGAGCAGTACTTC.

This clone was observed a few times. In nucleotides, the CDR3 is TGTGCCAGCAGTTACTCGGGGACAGCAACTAATGAAAAACTGTTTTTT. Translated: CASSYSGTATNEKLFF. The gene calls are TRBV6-5 and TRBJ1-4, with 7 bases that match TRBD1. Germline V gives CDR1 MNHEY, CDR2 SVGAGI. With 0 bases clipped from V and 0 bases from J, the junction kept 1 base outside the gene matches. This CDR3 contains 16 residues.

The V gene is TRBV5-1, the J gene TRBJ2-7; weak D call: TRBD2 (5 bases). Trimming cost V 0 bases and J 4 bases, with 11 bases left between them. Germline CDR1 and CDR2: SGHRS and YFSETQ. CDR3 length: 14 amino acids. The CDR3 reads CASSLDTRVYEQYF. The DNA of the CDR3 is TGCGCCAGCAGCTTGGACACTAGAGTTTACGAGCAGTACTTC.

This clone has a handful of counts. The chain has TRBV5-1 and TRBJ1-3; 8 bases line up with TRBD1. V was pared by 1 base and J by 4 bases, with 1 base of the junction left unmatched. Germline V gene data show CDR1 as SGHRS and CDR2 as YFSETQ. The CDR3 runs 14 residues. This chain's CDR3 is CASSLRTGGNTIYF. The CDR3 region has the DNA TGCGCCAGCAGCTTGCGGACAGGGGGAAACACCATATATTTT.

CDR3 sequence: CSVDRGEGTEAFF. CDR3 bases: TGCAGCGTTGATAGAGGGGAGGGAACTGAAGCTTTCTTT. The chain has TRBV29-1 and TRBJ1-1, with D possibly being TRBD1 (5 bases). CDR3 size: 13 residues. Germline lookup yields CDR1 SQVTM and CDR2 ANQGSEA. Trimming pared 3 bases from V and 5 bases from J, leaving 13 bases between.

This clone occurred a few times. The rearrangement links TRBV5-1 to TRBJ2-2, with a possible D match to TRBD1 (5 bases). Germline CDR1 SGHRS, CDR2 YFSETQ. This CDR3 has 16 residues. V was shortened by 1 base and J by 2 bases, with 12 bases between the two germline ends. CDR3 DNA: TGCGCCAGCAGCTTGAGGACACCAGACAACACCGGGGAGCTGTTTTTT. Translating gives CASSLRTPDNTGELFF. Looking up the rest from reference TRBV5-1 and TRBJ2-2 gives the full variable domain: KAGVTQTPRYLIKTRGQQVTLSCSPISGHRSVSWYQQTPGQGLQFLFEYFSETQRNKGNFPGRFSGRQFSNSRSEMNVSTLELGDSALYLCASSLRTPDNTGELFFGEGSRLTVL.

This clone has more than one count but fewer than ten. The chain joins TRBV12-5 to TRBJ2-2; the D gene is possibly TRBD2 (5 bases). CDR3 length equals 15 residues. V was clipped by 2 bases and J by 1 base, with 8 bases between them. Germline loops: CDR1 LGHNT, CDR2 FRNRAP. CDR3 sequence reads: CASGLIGLNTGELFF. CDR3 coding DNA: TGTGCTAGTGGTTTGATAGGACTGAACACCGGGGAGCTGTTTTTT. Combining the CDR3 with reference TRBV12-5 and TRBJ2-2 gives the whole variable domain DARVTQTPRHKVTEMGQEVTMRCQPILGHNTVFWYRQTMMQGLELLAYFRNRAPLDDSGMPKDRFSAEMPDATLATLKIQPSEPRDSAVYFCASGLIGLNTGELFFGEGSRLTVL.

The V gene is TRBV6-5, the J gene TRBJ2-7, with 12 bases matching TRBD1. The germline CDR1 and CDR2 sequences are MNHEY and SVGAGI. J was trimmed by 4 bases and V by 5 bases; bases with no gene match: 6. The CDR3 sequence is 15 residues long. CDR3 residues: CASSPRDRGRYEQYF. The CDR3 nucleotides are TGTGCCAGCAGTCCTCGGGACAGGGGGCGGTACGAGCAGTACTTC.

A few counts support this clone. The chain has TRBV5-1 and TRBJ2-3; 9 nucleotides align to TRBD2. V lost 4 bases to trimming and J lost 4 bases; unmatched junction nucleotides: 13. This CDR3 is built from 17 residues. Germline CDR1 is SGHRS and CDR2 is YFSETQ. CDR3 bases: TGCGCCAGCAGCCTGGGGGGAACTAGCGGGTCCCCAGATACGCAGTATTTT. Translated, it gives CASSLGGTSGSPDTQYF.

V and J are TRBV19 and TRBJ1-4; D is ambiguous. Germline CDR1 reads LNHDA; CDR2 reads SQIVND (reference sequence). Trimming removed 3 bases at V and 4 bases at J, with 6 bases between. The length of the CDR3 is 13 residues. DNA of the CDR3: TGTGCCAGTAGTATTCCCCATAATGAAAAACTGTTTTTT. Translated, it gives CASSIPHNEKLFF.

V and J are TRBV5-4 and TRBJ2-7; 12 nucleotides line up with TRBD2. This CDR3 is built from 14 residues. Unmatched junction bases numbered 4, after V lost 4 bases and J lost 5 bases. Germline V gives CDR1 SGHNT, CDR2 YYREEE (reference sequence). CDR3 DNA sequence: TGTGCCAGCAGCGTGACTAGCGGGAGACACGAGCAGTACTTC. This encodes CASSVTSGRHEQYF.

This clone was observed a handful of times. V usage is TRBV5-4 and J usage is TRBJ2-7; TRBD1 matches at 9 bases. The CDR3 loop spans 14 amino acids. The V and J ends lost 3 bases and 3 bases, in that order; junction bases with no gene match: 4. CDR1 is SGHNT, CDR2 YYREEE, per germline (reference sequence). The CDR3 loop reads CASSYRDRVYEQYF. CDR3 sequence (DNA): TGTGCCAGCAGCTACCGGGACAGGGTCTACGAGCAGTACTTC.

This clone was detected a few times. The chain recombines TRBV7-9 with TRBJ1-2; a possible D gene is TRBD1 (5 bases). This CDR3 spans 15 amino acids. The germline V and J ends were trimmed by 6 bases and 4 bases, with 18 bases remaining between them. The germline CDR1 and CDR2 sequences are SEHNR and FQNEAQ (reference sequence). CDR3 sequence (DNA): TGTGCCAGCAGTGTCGCGGGGGGAAACGGCTATGGCTACACCTTC. Its protein product is CASSVAGGNGYGYTF.

This clone was detected a few times. The V call is TRBV10-2, the J call TRBJ2-1; TRBD2 aligns across 12 bases. Germline V gives CDR1 WSHSY, CDR2 SAAADI. The trim removed 0 bases at V and 6 bases at J, leaving 6 bases unmatched. CDR3 length: 17 amino acids. The DNA of the CDR3 is TGCGCCAGCAGTGAGTCGACTAGCGGGAGTCCTCTCAATGAGCAGTTCTTC. This encodes CASSESTSGSPLNEQFF.

This clone was observed a handful of times. J is TRBJ1-5 and V is TRBV5-1; tentative D call: TRBD1 (5 bases). The CDR3 is made up of 13 amino acids. CDR1 SGHRS and CDR2 YFSETQ come from the germline V gene. The V and J ends lost 0 bases and 4 bases respectively, with 5 bases between them. The CDR3 coding sequence is TGCGCCAGCAGCTTGGGACAGAATCAGCCCCAGCATTTT. Translation gives CASSLGQNQPQHF.

The rearrangement links TRBV18 to TRBJ2-5; TRBD1 agrees at 8 bases. The CDR3 contains 14 residues. V gave up 3 bases and J gave up 4 bases; unmatched junction bases: 4. The germline CDR1 and CDR2 sequences are KGHSH and LQKENI. The CDR3 region has the DNA TGTGCCAGCTCACCCAAGACAGGGGCAGAGACCCAGTACTTC. Its protein product is CASSPKTGAETQYF.

The table lists this clone with a few counts. This chain connects TRBV18 to TRBJ2-7; 8 bases map to TRBD1. This CDR3 has 15 residues. Germline V lookup: CDR1 KGHSH, CDR2 LQKENI. Trimming took 3 bases from V and 4 from J; bases not matched to a gene: 8. The CDR3 loop is CASSPTSGTGYEQYF. As DNA, the CDR3 is TGTGCCAGCTCACCGACGTCCGGGACAGGTTACGAGCAGTACTTC.

The chain joins TRBV9 to TRBJ2-3; a weak D match, TRBD2 (5 bases). Germline loops: CDR1 SGDLS, CDR2 YYNGEE. Trimming pared 8 bases from V and 2 bases from J, leaving 15 bases between. The CDR3 spans 14 residues. CDR3 sequence: CASSISAHTDTQYF. CDR3 DNA: TGTGCCAGTTCCATTAGCGCCCACACAGATACGCAGTATTTT.

This chain uses TRBV7-6 with TRBJ2-1; 12 bases fit TRBD2. Trimming cost V 5 bases and J 0 bases; bases outside gene matches: 2. CDR1 SGHVS and CDR2 FNYEAQ come from the germline V gene. This CDR3 region has 16 residues. CDR3 nucleotide sequence: TGTGCCAGCAGCGTGACTAGCGGGGGCTCCTACAATGAGCAGTTCTTC. The encoded protein is CASSVTSGGSYNEQFF. The whole variable domain, remainder taken from reference TRBV7-6 and TRBJ2-1, is GAGVSQSPRYKVTKRGQDVALRCDPISGHVSLYWYRQALGQGPEFLTYFNYEAQQDKSGLPNDRFSAERPEGSISTLTIQRTEQRDSAMYRCASSVTSGGSYNEQFFGPGTRLTVL.

The gene calls are TRBV10-1 and TRBJ2-5, with no clear D. Germline V lookup: CDR1 WNHNN, CDR2 SYGVQD (reference sequence). The V gene lost 2 bases and the J gene lost 0 bases, with 7 bases spanning the gap. CDR3 length: 14 amino acids. For the CDR3, the DNA is TGCGCCAGCAGTGAGGGCACGTACCAAGAGACCCAGTACTTC. Its translation: CASSEGTYQETQYF.

This clone was observed a few times. Other DNA sequences from this sample encode an identical CDR3 as well. The chain links TRBV20-1 to TRBJ2-7; D not certain. CDR1 and CDR2 from the germline V gene are DFQATT and SNEGSKA (reference sequence). This CDR3 comprises 11 residues. V lost 0 bases and J lost 4, with 4 bases in between. Here the CDR3 DNA reads TGCAGTGCTAGAGATACTTACGAGCAGTACTTC. This gives the protein CSARDTYEQYF.

This clone occurred a few times. The V and J genes are TRBV10-1 and TRBJ1-1, with D perhaps TRBD1 (5 bases). Trimming removed 3 bases at V and 5 bases at J, with 10 bases between. This CDR3 has 13 amino acids. Germline lookup yields CDR1 WNHNN and CDR2 SYGVQD (reference sequence). The chain's CDR3 is CASSDRVGTEAFF. As DNA, the CDR3 is TGCGCCAGCAGTGACAGGGTCGGGACTGAAGCTTTCTTT.

This clone came up a few times. Written as DNA, the CDR3 is TGTGCCAGCAGAGTACAGGGGGCGAGAGATACGCAGTATTTT. It yields the protein CASRVQGARDTQYF. The rearrangement links TRBV28 to TRBJ2-3; 9 nucleotides agree with TRBD1. The CDR3 runs to 14 residues. With 6 bases clipped from V and 5 bases from J, the junction kept 6 bases outside the gene matches. Germline V gene data show CDR1 as MDHEN and CDR2 as SYDVKM.

This clone came up a few times. The chain joins TRBV2 to TRBJ2-7; 10 bases agree with TRBD1. The CDR3 is made up of 14 amino acids. V gave up 10 bases and J gave up 4 bases; unmatched junction bases: 10. Germline values: CDR1 SNHLY, CDR2 FYNNEI. CDR3 amino acids: CATRPGQGMYEQYF. The CDR3 DNA is TGTGCCACCCGACCGGGACAGGGGATGTACGAGCAGTACTTC.

The gene calls are TRBV7-2 and TRBJ1-1; maybe TRBD1 (6 bases). The germline gives CDR1 SGHTA, CDR2 FQGNSA. V shed 3 bases and J shed 0 bases, with 11 bases lying between them. This CDR3 spans 15 amino acids. CDR3 DNA sequence: TGTGCCAGCAGCTTCAACAGGGCCATGAACACTGAAGCTTTCTTT. Translation: CASSFNRAMNTEAFF.

There are a few counts of this clone. The chain is built from TRBV10-2 and TRBJ2-7, with 7 positions matching TRBD1. The V segment lost 10 bases and the J segment 3 bases; nucleotides outside the gene matches: 9. CDR1 is WSHSY and CDR2 is SAAADI in the germline V gene. CDR3 length: 13 amino acids. The CDR3 is CATKYRGVYEQYF. The CDR3, as DNA: TGCGCCACCAAATACAGGGGTGTCTACGAGCAGTACTTC.

The sample holds a few counts of this clone. The rearrangement uses TRBV6-5 and TRBJ2-7; a possible D gene is TRBD2 (6 bases). The V gene lost 9 bases and the J gene lost 3 bases, with 15 bases spanning the gap. Germline CDR1 reads MNHEY; CDR2 reads SVGAGI. The CDR3 loop spans 13 amino acids. This CDR3 reads CASRITGDYEQYF. In DNA, the CDR3 is TGTGCCAGTCGGATAACGGGGGACTACGAGCAGTACTTC.

The V and J genes are TRBV11-2 and TRBJ2-5, with 8 bases fitting TRBD1. Germline V gene lookup returns CDR1 SGHAT and CDR2 FQNNGV. This CDR3 contains 15 residues. With 0 bases clipped from V and 5 bases from J, the junction kept 5 bases outside the gene matches. In DNA form, the CDR3 reads TGTGCCAGCAGCTTAGATAGGACAGGGCCGGAGACCCAGTACTTC. It encodes CASSLDRTGPETQYF.

Here the CDR3 DNA reads TGTGCCAGCAGTGACTCTACAGGGGTTAAGGAGACCCAGTACTTC. Residues: CASSDSTGVKETQYF. The genes are TRBV6-4 and TRBJ2-5, with TRBD1 identical over 7 bases. Germline CDR1 MRHNA, CDR2 SNTAGT. This CDR3 has 15 amino acids. Trimming took 0 bases from V and 5 from J; bases not matched to a gene: 6.